The clone carrying this T cell receptor (beta chain) showed up just a few times. No antigen is known for it. TCR beta CDR3 amplification used RNA transcripts. The library came from an HTBI-primed first-round RT-PCR and a second-round multiplex PCR. MiXCR, applied by TCRdb to the multiplex PCR reads, yields one record per CDR3 protein. Counted here are about 740,000 distinct CDR3 sequences, 40% occurring once; the ten biggest clones make up about 40%. This sample is part of a study of Graves' ophthalmopathy and Graves' hyperthyroidism. The wider study: Peripheral blood collection took place at initial diagnosis, before any treatment.

With 3 bases removed from V and 8 bases from J, the gap between germline ends came to 11 bases. The germline V gene encodes CDR1 SGHRS and CDR2 YFSETQ. The CDR3 has 13 residues. Serum thyroxine and TRAb, along with clinical symptoms, thyroid ultrasound and orbital computed tomography, were what diagnosis relied on. Regarding the study as a whole: Sensitivity reached less than 71% and specificity about 78% when the model predicted ophthalmopathy progression.

The clonotype comes from an adult man with Graves' ophthalmopathy. Sequenced: peripheral blood. The chain recombines TRBV5-1 with TRBJ1-4; TRBD1 might be the D (6 bases). The DNA of the CDR3 is TGCGCCAGCAGCTCCCTGGACAGCGAAAAACTGTTTTTT. Its protein product is CASSSLDSEKLFF. The entire variable domain, with the rest obtained from reference TRBV5-1 and TRBJ1-4, is as follows: KAGVTQTPRYLIKTRGQQVTLSCSPISGHRSVSWYQQTPGQGLQFLFEYFSETQRNKGNFPGRFSGRQFSNSRSEMNVSTLELGDSALYLCASSSLDSEKLFFGSGTQLSVL.